One and the same sample provided the 10 T cell receptor beta chains below, sequenced in a study of cytomegalovirus exposure and HLA in healthy donors. PCR was performed using 60 Vbeta and 13 Jbeta primers. This table comes from immunoSEQ multiplex PCR, and its TCRdb copy is limited to in-frame clones, with some not included. The sample has about 120,000 clones. The sequenced sample consisted of PBMCs. The receptors derive from a man younger than 45 in good health and CMV-seronegative.

J is TRBJ2-1 and V is TRBV15, with TRBD1 matching over 8 bases. The CDR3 totals 13 residues. CDR1 LNHNV and CDR2 YYDKDF come from the germline V gene (reference sequence). J lost 6 bases, V lost 5 bases, and 3 bases had no gene match. The CDR3 sequence is CATSQGAFNEQFF. The CDR3 nucleotides read TGTGCCACCAGCCAGGGGGCCTTCAATGAGCAGTTCTTC.

The V call is TRBV4-3, the J call TRBJ2-5, with 7 bases fitting TRBD1. Germline CDR1 LGHNA, CDR2 YSLEER. This CDR3 is 15 amino acids long. V lost 4 bases and J lost 5; bases outside the gene matches: 10. The CDR3 nucleotides are TGCGCCAGCAGCCGCTTGACAGGGATGGGGGAGACCCAGTACTTC. Translating gives CASSRLTGMGETQYF.

CDR3 sequence reads: CASSARQFSGANVLTF. The CDR3 DNA reads TGCGCCAGCAGCGCACGACAGTTTTCTGGGGCCAACGTCCTGACTTTC. The V call is TRBV5-1, the J call TRBJ2-6; tentative D call: TRBD1 (5 bases). Per the germline V gene, CDR1 is SGHRS and CDR2 is YFSETQ. Trimming pared 4 bases from V and 1 base from J, leaving 12 bases between. The CDR3 extends over 16 amino acids.

The gene calls are TRBV9 and TRBJ2-3; 11 nucleotides align to TRBD2. CDR1 is SGDLS, CDR2 YYNGEE, per germline. V gave up 4 bases and J gave up 8 bases; unmatched junction bases: 6. The CDR3 covers 14 residues. The chain's CDR3 is CASSLSGGDGTQYF. The CDR3 region has the DNA TGTGCCAGCAGCCTTAGCGGGGGGGACGGTACGCAGTATTTT.

J is TRBJ1-6 and V is TRBV7-2; 7 bases are shared with TRBD1. CDR1 and CDR2 from the germline V gene are SGHTA and FQGNSA. V shed 8 bases, J shed 7 bases, and the junction held 8 bases outside the gene matches. The CDR3 runs 14 residues. CDR3 sequence (DNA): TGTGCCAGCGGCCGGGACAGAAAAAATTCACCCCTCCACTTT. Translating gives CASGRDRKNSPLHF.

The rearrangement uses TRBV28 and TRBJ1-5; D gene ambiguous. In germline, CDR1 is MDHEN, CDR2 SYDVKM. The CDR3 is made up of 15 amino acids. Trimming left V 5 bases short and J 2 bases short, with 13 bases between. The CDR3: CASSPQKRGNQPQHF. The CDR3 bases are TGTGCCAGCAGTCCCCAAAAGAGGGGCAATCAGCCCCAGCATTTT.

CDR3 residues: CASSLASVGNSPLHF. Written as DNA, the CDR3 is TGTGCCAGCAGCCTGGCTTCGGTCGGGAATTCACCCCTCCACTTT. This chain uses TRBV27 with TRBJ1-6; D is undetermined. The CDR3 has 15 amino acids. V was shortened by 6 bases and J by 7 bases, with 16 bases between the two germline ends. The germline gives CDR1 MNHEY, CDR2 SMNVEV (reference sequence).

The chain carries TRBV6-5 and TRBJ1-6, with 8 bases that match TRBD1. The CDR3 runs 14 residues. Trimming cost V 5 bases and J 10 bases; bases outside gene matches: 7. Germline values: CDR1 MNHEY, CDR2 SVGAGI. CDR3 coding DNA: TGTGCCAGCAGTCTACAGGGGGTTTGGTCACCCCTCCACTTT. It codes for CASSLQGVWSPLHF.

The rearrangement uses TRBV5-4 and TRBJ2-5; 9 bases agree with TRBD2. CDR3 length: 15 amino acids. V dropped 2 bases and J dropped 4; count of bases not matched to a gene: 6. Per germline, CDR1 SGHNT and CDR2 YYREEE (reference sequence). CDR3 DNA sequence: TGTGCCAGCAGCTTCGATAGCGGGGGAGGAGAGACCCAGTACTTC. Its protein product is CASSFDSGGGETQYF. Supplemented by reference TRBV5-4 and TRBJ2-5, the full variable domain reads ETGVTQSPTHLIKTRGQQVTLRCSSQSGHNTVSWYQQALGQGPQFIFQYYREEENGRGNFPPRFSGLQFPNYSSELNVNALELDDSALYLCASSFDSGGGETQYFGPGTRLLVL.

This chain joins TRBV5-1 and TRBJ1-1; 8 nucleotides match TRBD1. V lost 3 bases and J lost 4; bases outside the gene matches: 8. Germline V lookup: CDR1 SGHRS, CDR2 YFSETQ. CDR3 length: 15 amino acids. For the CDR3, the DNA is TGCGCCAGCAGCTCCGGGACAGGCCCGAGCACTGAAGCTTTCTTT. As protein: CASSSGTGPSTEAFF.